These 3 T cell receptor beta chains were sequenced from one sample in a study of cytomegalovirus exposure and HLA in healthy donors. In the PCR, 60 Vbeta and 13 Jbeta primers were used. Assay used: immunoSEQ multiplex PCR; TCRdb lists only in-frame clones, some missing. The table includes 150,000 to 200,000 clones, 76% detected once. Sequencing input: PBMCs. All receptors come from a woman under 40 in good health and CMV-seropositive.

The chain joins TRBV11-2 to TRBJ2-2; D is ambiguous. CDR1 is SGHAT and CDR2 is FQNNGV in the germline V gene. The CDR3 has 13 amino acids. Trimming stripped 5 bases from V and 4 bases from J, with 8 bases between. CDR3 sequence (DNA): TGTGCCAGCAGCCCCGGTCGCACCGGGGAGCTGTTTTTT. Encoded protein: CASSPGRTGELFF.

The genes are TRBV4-3 and TRBJ2-5, with TRBD2 matching 7 bases. The CDR3 has 13 amino acids. V shed 4 bases, J shed 5 bases, and the junction held 4 bases outside the gene matches. Germline V gene sequence: CDR1 LGHNA, CDR2 YSLEER. In DNA form, the CDR3 reads TGCGCCAGCAGCCCTCGGGGAGGGGAGACCCAGTACTTC. Its protein product is CASSPRGGETQYF.

The chain carries TRBV5-6 and TRBJ1-1; no definite D call. The ends were cut back, 0 bases at V and 1 base at J, with 4 bases in the middle. The germline V gene encodes CDR1 SGHDT and CDR2 YYEEEE. There are 13 residues in the CDR3. The CDR3 loop is CASSLAENTEAFF. In nucleotides, the CDR3 is TGTGCCAGCAGCTTGGCAGAGAACACTGAAGCTTTCTTT.